Presented here are 23 T cell receptor beta chains from one specimen sequenced in a study of Ad26.COV2.S vaccination and SARS-CoV-2 variants. Treatment given: about 20 received Ad26.COV2.S at low or high dose, single or two shots; several received placebo; per-sample allocation not given. The investigators took samples on day 63 after the first vaccine or placebo injection. The table came from immunoSEQ multiplex PCR; TCRdb's copy has only in-frame clones and leaves some out. The profile shows 300,000 to 400,000 clones, around 88% of them singletons. Sequencing was performed on peripheral blood, taken in a trial of Ad26.COV2.S vaccine versus placebo. These receptors were taken from a person aged 18-60 years who received the Ad26.COV2.S COVID-19 vaccine or a placebo.

The genes are TRBV19 and TRBJ1-2, with TRBD1 as a possible D gene (6 bases). The V end lost 7 bases, the J end lost 3 bases, and 15 bases lay between the germline ends. CDR1 is LNHDA and CDR2 is SQIVND in the germline V gene (reference sequence). The CDR3 sequence is 14 residues long. The CDR3: CASIMQGLDYGYTF. The CDR3 DNA reads as TGTGCCAGTATCATGCAGGGGTTGGACTATGGCTACACCTTC.

The V call is TRBV18, the J call TRBJ2-3; tentatively, D is TRBD2 (6 bases). CDR3 length: 13 amino acids. CDR1 is KGHSH, CDR2 LQKENI, per germline. V was shortened by 5 bases and J by 6 bases, with 12 bases between the two germline ends. The CDR3 spells CASSSTGGDTQYF. CDR3 coding DNA: TGTGCCAGCTCAAGCACTGGGGGGGATACGCAGTATTTT.

This sequence joins TRBV5-1 and TRBJ1-2; D unresolved. The V gene's germline CDR1 is SGHRS and CDR2 YFSETQ. This CDR3 has 16 amino acids. V lost 0 bases to trimming and J lost 5 bases, with 17 bases between them. CDR3 protein: CASSLEAATSTYGYTF. The CDR3 DNA reads as TGCGCCAGCAGCTTGGAGGCAGCTACGTCCACGTATGGCTACACCTTC.

The chain is built from TRBV11-2 and TRBJ2-5; TRBD2 might be the D (5 bases). Looked up from germline, CDR1 is SGHAT and CDR2 is FQNNGV. V lost 5 bases and J lost 5, with 18 bases in between. The CDR3 is 15 residues long. CDR3 loop: CASSLSGPRGETQYF. The CDR3 bases are TGTGCCAGCAGCCTCTCCGGGCCCAGAGGGGAGACCCAGTACTTC.

In DNA form, the CDR3 reads TGCGCCAGCAGCTTGGCGGGACAGGGGGATACCGGGGAGCTGTTTTTT. Its protein product is CASSLAGQGDTGELFF. This chain links TRBV5-1 with TRBJ2-2; 11 nucleotides align to TRBD1. The length of the CDR3 is 16 residues. Germline values: CDR1 SGHRS, CDR2 YFSETQ. The ends lost 0 bases at V and 5 bases at J; junction bases unmatched: 3.

V and J are TRBV4-3 and TRBJ2-3; D is ambiguous. The CDR3 runs 18 residues. Germline V CDR1 and CDR2: LGHNA, YSLEER. V dropped 0 bases and J dropped 1 base, with 17 bases sitting between them. DNA for the CDR3: TGCGCCAGCAGCCAAGAGGCTAAGGGTGGTCAGGGCACAGATACGCAGTATTTT. Translated, it gives CASSQEAKGGQGTDTQYF.

This clone was seen only a few times. The same CDR3 is also encoded by other DNA sequences in this sample. The chain carries TRBV7-9 and TRBJ1-1, with D possibly matching TRBD1 (5 bases). V gave up 3 bases and J gave up 1 base, with 6 bases separating them. Germline V CDR1 and CDR2: SEHNR, FQNEAQ (reference sequence). This CDR3 has 13 amino acids. The CDR3 DNA reads TGTGCCAGCAGCTTTCAGGGGAACACTGAAGCTTTCTTT. It specifies CASSFQGNTEAFF.

CDR3 sequence (DNA): TGCGCCAGCAGGCGGACAGACAGCTACACCGGGGAGCTGTTTTTT. It yields the protein CASRRTDSYTGELFF. The chain carries TRBV4-1 and TRBJ2-2, with D possibly being TRBD1 (6 bases). V shed 6 bases and J shed 3 bases, with 14 bases lying between them. CDR3 length: 15 residues. Germline V lookup: CDR1 MGHRA, CDR2 YSYEKL.

The gene calls are TRBV12-3 or TRBV12-4 and TRBJ2-2; TRBD2 aligns across 7 bases. V shed 6 bases and J 7 bases; nucleotides not matched to a gene: 5. The CDR3 consists of 13 residues. Here the CDR3 reads CASRERGGGELFF. CDR3 nucleotides: TGTGCCAGCAGGGAGCGGGGTGGCGGGGAGCTGTTTTTT.

The V and J genes are TRBV4-3 and TRBJ2-7; D not resolved. The germline CDR1 and CDR2 sequences are LGHNA and YSLEER. The CDR3 runs to 13 residues. V was cut by 0 bases and J by 6 bases, with 9 bases left in between. The CDR3: CASSQESRGEQYF. The CDR3 DNA reads TGCGCCAGCAGCCAAGAAAGTAGAGGCGAGCAGTACTTC.

This clone was seen a handful of times. The V and J genes are TRBV27 and TRBJ2-2, with D maybe TRBD2 (6 bases). Trimming left V 4 bases short and J 6 bases short, with 15 bases between. CDR3 length: 15 amino acids. The germline V gene has CDR1 MNHEY and CDR2 SMNVEV (reference sequence). The CDR3 reads CASSSQYGGAGELFF. CDR3 DNA sequence: TGTGCCAGCAGTTCGCAGTATGGCGGGGCCGGGGAGCTGTTTTTT.

The chain has TRBV7-9 and TRBJ2-5, with TRBD1 matching over 7 bases. Germline-derived CDR1 and CDR2 are SEHNR and FQNEAQ (reference sequence). The CDR3 spans 14 residues. Trimming at V came to 4 bases and at J to 5 bases, leaving 7 bases not matched to a gene. CDR3 protein: CASSSRQGQETQYF. The CDR3 coding sequence is TGTGCCAGCAGCTCAAGACAGGGACAGGAGACCCAGTACTTC.

The genes are TRBV10-3 and TRBJ1-2; TRBD1 matches at 9 bases. This CDR3 is 12 amino acids long. The germline V gene encodes CDR1 ENHRY and CDR2 SYGVKD. Trimming at V came to 6 bases and at J to 8 bases, leaving 4 bases not matched to a gene. CDR3 DNA: TGTGCCATCAGGGGGACAGGGACAGGCTACACCTTC. Translation gives CAIRGTGTGYTF.

As for this clone: Other nucleotide sequences from this sample produce the same CDR3. V is TRBV7-9 and J is TRBJ1-1; TRBD1 might be the D (5 bases). The CDR3 is made up of 14 amino acids. CDR1 is SEHNR and CDR2 is FQNEAQ in the germline V gene (reference sequence). The ends were cut back, 1 base at V and 5 bases at J, with 11 bases in the middle. The CDR3 region is CASSLGGRGTEAFF. As DNA, the CDR3 is TGTGCCAGCAGCTTAGGCGGACGGGGGACTGAAGCTTTCTTT.

The chain carries TRBV7-8 and TRBJ2-3; 11 nucleotides line up with TRBD2. There are 19 residues in the CDR3. With V trimmed by 4 bases and J by 5 bases, 17 bases remained unmatched. Germline V gene lookup returns CDR1 SGHVS and CDR2 FQNEAQ. DNA for the CDR3: TGTGCCAGCAGCTCCCGTGGGACTAGCGGATATTTAACCCGAGATACGCAGTATTTT. This translates into CASSSRGTSGYLTRDTQYF. Combining the CDR3 with reference TRBV7-8 and TRBJ2-3 gives the whole variable domain GAGVSQSPRYKVAKRGQDVALRCDPISGHVSLFWYQQALGQGPEFLTYFQNEAQLDKSGLPSDRFFAERPEGSVSTLKIQRTQQEDSAVYLCASSSRGTSGYLTRDTQYFGPGTRLTVL.

The DNA of the CDR3 is TGTGCCAGCAGTTTAATAGCGGGTTCATACAATGAGCAGTTCTTC. Residues: CASSLIAGSYNEQFF. The V call is TRBV28, the J call TRBJ2-1; 7 bases match TRBD2. Germline CDR1 is MDHEN and CDR2 is SYDVKM. The CDR3 has 15 residues. J was trimmed by 4 bases and V by 2 bases; bases with no gene match: 5. Full variable domain (rest looked up from reference TRBV28 and TRBJ2-1): DVKVTQSSRYLVKRTGEKVFLECVQDMDHENMFWYRQDPGLGLRLIYFSYDVKMKEKGDIPEGYSVSREKKERFSLILESASTNQTSMYLCASSLIAGSYNEQFFGPGTRLTVL.

V usage is TRBV9 and J usage is TRBJ2-1, with 9 positions matching TRBD2. CDR1 and CDR2 from the germline V gene are SGDLS and YYNGEE. The CDR3 has 15 amino acids. J was trimmed by 5 bases and V by 4 bases; bases with no gene match: 7. CDR3 nucleotides: TGTGCCAGCAGCCTCGAGGGCGGGAGGGACAATGAGCAGTTCTTC. This gives the protein CASSLEGGRDNEQFF.

Only one count was recorded for this clone. This sequence joins TRBV27 and TRBJ2-5, with TRBD2 matching over 7 bases. The V gene end was trimmed by 2 bases and the J gene end by 5 bases; junction bases not matched to a gene: 11. The CDR3 runs to 16 residues. Germline V gene data show CDR1 as MNHEY and CDR2 as SMNVEV (reference sequence). The CDR3 region is CASSLGMGVSGETQYF. The CDR3 DNA follows: TGTGCCAGCAGTTTAGGGATGGGTGTTAGCGGGGAGACCCAGTACTTC.

CDR3 nucleotide sequence: TGTGCCAGCACCTACCGGACTAGCGGGATGTATGAGCAGTTCTTC. Translating it yields CASTYRTSGMYEQFF. This rearrangement joins TRBV6-6 to TRBJ2-1, with 12 bases lining up with TRBD2. The CDR3 spans 15 residues. The junction had 9 bases not matched to a gene; V was cut back by 7 bases and J by 8 bases. Germline lookup yields CDR1 MNHNY and CDR2 SVGAGI (reference sequence).

The chain employs TRBV4-3 and TRBJ2-5; possibly TRBD1 or TRBD2 for D (5 bases each). This CDR3 comprises 14 residues. Trimming left V 4 bases short and J 2 bases short, with 11 bases between. Germline assignment: CDR1 LGHNA and CDR2 YSLEER. The CDR3 sequence: CASSPGTLQETQYF. In DNA form, the CDR3 reads TGCGCCAGCAGCCCCGGGACGCTACAAGAGACCCAGTACTTC.

The CDR3 is CASSAGGISYEQYF. In nucleotides, the CDR3 is TGTGCCAGCAGTGCAGGGGGGATCTCCTACGAGCAGTACTTC. This chain connects TRBV6-2 or TRBV6-3 to TRBJ2-7; tentatively, D is TRBD1 (7 bases). Trimming took 5 bases from V and 0 from J, leaving 11 bases between them. Germline CDR1 and CDR2: MNHEY and SVGEGT. CDR3 length: 14 residues.

The chain employs TRBV7-2 and TRBJ2-7; a possible D gene is TRBD1 (5 bases). The germline CDR1 and CDR2 sequences are SGHTA and FQGNSA. The CDR3 length is 14 residues. Trimming pared 2 bases from V and 2 bases from J, leaving 10 bases between. The CDR3, as DNA: TGTGCCAGCAGCTTAAGTGCAGGGACCTACGAGCAGTACTTC. Translated, it gives CASSLSAGTYEQYF.

V and J are TRBV5-6 and TRBJ2-7, with TRBD2 matching 8 bases. Per the germline V gene, CDR1 is SGHDT and CDR2 is YYEEEE. There are 19 residues in the CDR3. The junction had 20 bases not matched to a gene; V was cut back by 4 bases and J by 2 bases. For the CDR3, the DNA is TGTGCCAGCAGCGTTCCGGGAGGGAAGACGCAGGGATCCCCCTACGAGCAGTACTTC. This sequence encodes CASSVPGGKTQGSPYEQYF.